Presented here are 29 T cell receptor beta chains from one specimen sequenced in a study of T-cell reconstitution after alpha-beta-depleted transplantation in children. For TCRbeta, the library was prepared with unique molecular identifiers. TCRdb analysed the PCR reads with MiXCR anew, one entry per CDR3 protein. This table has 450,000 to 600,000 distinct CDR3 sequences, 10% to 15% appearing once. The sequencing here drew on PBMCs, mostly from graft donor cells, taken 360 days after TCRalphabeta/CD19-depleted stem cell transplant. The receptors here all came from a male patient aged 10 to 17 who had a stem cell transplant for acute myeloid leukemia, so the T cells may come from the graft donor.

This clonotype was seen a handful of times. V and J are TRBV20-1 and TRBJ2-3; weak D call: TRBD2 (5 bases). Germline V CDR1 and CDR2: DFQATT, SNEGSKA (reference sequence). The CDR3 is made up of 12 amino acids. Trimming took off 1 base at V and 6 bases at J, with 8 bases between the two ends. For the CDR3, the DNA is TGCAGTGCTAGAGTTCCGGGGGATACGCAGTATTTT. Translation gives CSARVPGDTQYF.

The table lists this clonotype with a few counts. J is TRBJ2-1 and V is TRBV6-1; D may be TRBD1 or TRBD2 (5 bases each). Germline V gene data show CDR1 as MNHNS and CDR2 as SASEGT. Trimming pared 5 bases from V and 4 bases from J, leaving 12 bases between. CDR3 length: 14 amino acids. This chain's CDR3 is CASSIGTTYNEQFF. Written as DNA, the CDR3 is TGTGCCAGCAGTATCGGGACCACATACAATGAGCAGTTCTTC.

The chain couples TRBV2 to TRBJ1-4; no firm D call. CDR1 SNHLY and CDR2 FYNNEI come from the germline V gene. The V and J ends lost 5 bases and 7 bases respectively, with 11 bases between them. The CDR3 runs 13 residues. This chain's CDR3 is CASSPLAAEKLFF. The CDR3 DNA reads TGTGCCAGCAGTCCCCTGGCGGCTGAAAAACTGTTTTTT.

The CDR3 spells CAWIRTSYEQYF. The CDR3, as DNA: TGTGCCTGGATAAGGACTAGCTACGAGCAGTACTTC. The chain couples TRBV30 to TRBJ2-7; 7 bases match TRBD2. The CDR3 sequence is 12 residues long. The ends lost 4 bases at V and 3 bases at J; junction bases unmatched: 3. Germline CDR1 GTSNPN, CDR2 SVGIG (reference sequence). The entire variable domain, with the rest obtained from reference TRBV30 and TRBJ2-7, is as follows: SQTIHQWPATLVQPVGSPLSLECTVEGTSNPNLYWYRQAAGRGLQLLFYSVGIGQISSEVPQNLSASRPQDRQFILSSKKLLLSDSGFYLCAWIRTSYEQYFGPGTRLTVT.

The J gene is TRBJ2-3, the V gene TRBV20-1; unclear D gene. V dropped 7 bases and J dropped 2 bases, with 16 bases sitting between them. Germline V gene data show CDR1 as DFQATT and CDR2 as SNEGSKA (reference sequence). The CDR3 has 14 amino acids. Written as DNA, the CDR3 is TGCAGTGTAGTCTCGGATCGACTCACAGATACGCAGTATTTT. Residues: CSVVSDRLTDTQYF.

The V gene is TRBV3-1, the J gene TRBJ2-2; D ambiguous. Trimming shortened V by 0 bases and J by 4 bases, and 6 bases separated the two germline ends. In germline, CDR1 is LGHDT, CDR2 YNNKEL (reference sequence). The CDR3 contains 14 residues. CDR3 in amino acids: CASSQEILTGELFF. In nucleotides, the CDR3 is TGTGCCAGCAGCCAAGAGATCCTCACCGGGGAGCTGTTTTTT.

This clonotype was counted once. The V gene is TRBV28, the J gene TRBJ2-5; the match to TRBD2 covers 7 bases. The V segment lost 6 bases and the J segment 5 bases; nucleotides outside the gene matches: 15. Germline CDR1 and CDR2: MDHEN and SYDVKM. The CDR3 is 16 amino acids. The CDR3 nucleotides read TGTGCCAGCAGGTTCGGGGAGGGGCCCAAAGGGGAGACCCAGTACTTC. It encodes CASRFGEGPKGETQYF.

The rearrangement links TRBV6-5 to TRBJ2-3; 12 nucleotides align to TRBD2. V lost 2 bases and J lost 4; bases outside the gene matches: 4. The germline CDR1 and CDR2 sequences are MNHEY and SVGAGI. This CDR3 comprises 16 residues. The CDR3 spells CASSYKTSGSPDTQYF. The CDR3 DNA sequence: TGTGCCAGCAGTTACAAGACTAGCGGGAGCCCAGATACGCAGTATTTT.

The chain links TRBV14 to TRBJ2-3, with no clear D. In germline, CDR1 is SGHDN, CDR2 FVKESK. Trimming took off 0 bases at V and 6 bases at J, with 19 bases between the two ends. The CDR3 covers 17 residues. The CDR3 is CASSQDLPLGNWDTQYF. The CDR3 DNA is TGTGCCAGCAGCCAAGATTTACCTTTGGGCAATTGGGATACGCAGTATTTT.

This clonotype was seen at least ten times. The V call is TRBV9, the J call TRBJ2-5, with TRBD2 matching over 8 bases. There are 16 residues in the CDR3. Losses at the gene ends were 1 base for V and 7 bases for J; bases not matched to a gene: 12. Germline CDR1 SGDLS, CDR2 YYNGEE. CDR3 in amino acids: CASSVTGSGDPGTQYF. DNA for the CDR3: TGTGCCAGCAGCGTAACGGGTAGCGGGGACCCCGGGACCCAGTACTTC.

The sample holds a few counts of this clonotype. The chain combines TRBV7-3 with TRBJ2-7; D perhaps matches TRBD1 (6 bases). Germline CDR1 and CDR2: SGHTA and FQGTGA. CDR3 length equals 13 residues. Deletions cut 4 bases from V and 5 bases from J, with 12 bases between. In DNA, the CDR3 is TGTGCCAGCAGCTCCGCACAGGGTAACGAGCAGTACTTC. Amino acids: CASSSAQGNEQYF.

Concerning this clonotype itself: Compared with germline, one end of the junction differs, possibly owing to a read error. The chain uses TRBV20-1 and TRBJ2-3, with 8 bases matching TRBD2. Germline loops: CDR1 DFQATT, CDR2 SNEGSKA (reference sequence). The CDR3 contains 13 residues. This CDR3 is CSARGLAEDTQYF. CDR3 DNA: TGCAGTGCGAGAGGACTAGCAGAGGATACGCAGTATTTT.

The chain employs TRBV5-1 and TRBJ2-7; TRBD2 aligns across 8 bases. The ends lost 0 bases at V and 3 bases at J; junction bases unmatched: 5. This CDR3 spans 15 amino acids. Germline V gene data show CDR1 as SGHRS and CDR2 as YFSETQ. The CDR3, as DNA: TGCGCCAGCAGCTTGGAGGTTAGCGGGATCTACGAGCAGTACTTC. It translates to CASSLEVSGIYEQYF.

This clonotype turned up a few times. The rearrangement links TRBV20-1 to TRBJ2-7; 8 nucleotides align to TRBD2. With 2 bases clipped from V and 3 bases from J, the junction kept 6 bases outside the gene matches. Germline assignment: CDR1 DFQATT and CDR2 SNEGSKA (reference sequence). The CDR3 contains 14 residues. CDR3 protein: CSARWRSGIYEQYF. Here the CDR3 DNA reads TGCAGTGCTAGATGGCGTAGCGGGATCTACGAGCAGTACTTC.

There are many counts of this clonotype. The rearrangement links TRBV6-2 or TRBV6-3 to TRBJ2-7; TRBD1 agrees at 10 bases. The germline CDR1 and CDR2 sequences are MNHEY and SVGEGT. There are 14 residues in the CDR3. V lost 6 bases, J lost 0 bases, and 2 bases stayed unmatched. This chain's CDR3 is CASRGTGASYEQYF. The CDR3 nucleotides are TGTGCCAGCAGGGGGACAGGGGCCTCCTACGAGCAGTACTTC.

The chain joins TRBV9 to TRBJ2-7, with D possibly being TRBD1 (5 bases). This CDR3 contains 14 residues. The V and J ends lost 1 base and 2 bases respectively, with 10 bases between them. Germline assignment: CDR1 SGDLS and CDR2 YYNGEE. The CDR3 coding sequence is TGTGCCAGCAGCGTAAAACTGGGGCCCTACGAGCAGTACTTC. Protein product: CASSVKLGPYEQYF.

The gene calls are TRBV12-3 or TRBV12-4 and TRBJ2-3, with 12 bases that match TRBD2. V was pared by 4 bases and J by 2 bases, with 4 bases of the junction left unmatched. The CDR3 totals 16 residues. In DNA form, the CDR3 reads TGTGCCAGCAGTTCTAGCGGGAGGGCAACCACAGATACGCAGTATTTT. Its translation: CASSSSGRATTDTQYF.

This clonotype was observed a few times. The J gene is TRBJ1-1, the V gene TRBV5-1; 10 bases fit TRBD1. CDR1 SGHRS and CDR2 YFSETQ come from the germline V gene. The V segment lost 3 bases and the J segment 6 bases; nucleotides outside the gene matches: 11. The CDR3 is made up of 16 amino acids. CDR3 in amino acids: CASSYRDRGFSAEAFF. CDR3 DNA: TGCGCCAGCAGCTACCGGGACAGGGGCTTTTCGGCTGAAGCTTTCTTT.

This clonotype has just a few counts. The CDR3 nucleotides are TGCAGTAGACCCACCGGGACTAGAAGGGAGACCCAGTACTTC. Translating gives CSRPTGTRRETQYF. This chain links TRBV20-1 with TRBJ2-5; 8 positions match TRBD2. Germline V gene lookup returns CDR1 DFQATT and CDR2 SNEGSKA (reference sequence). The CDR3 length is 14 residues. Unmatched junction bases numbered 13, after V lost 8 bases and J lost 5 bases.

This rearrangement joins TRBV7-8 to TRBJ2-7; D remains ambiguous. The CDR3 contains 14 residues. V was pared by 2 bases and J by 2 bases, with 10 bases between. Germline CDR1 reads SGHVS; CDR2 reads FQNEAQ. The CDR3 spells CASSLNGPTYEQYF. CDR3 in DNA: TGTGCCAGCAGCTTAAACGGACCTACCTACGAGCAGTACTTC.

A word on this clonotype: A read error may be the cause here, since a much bigger clone is one base away. CDR3 sequence (DNA): TGTGCCAGCAGTTTATTTGGGACAGAGAAGGTTCCCAAAAACATTCAGTACTTC. It codes for CASSLFGTEKVPKNIQYF. The V and J genes are TRBV27 and TRBJ2-4, with 7 bases matching TRBD1. In germline, CDR1 is MNHEY, CDR2 SMNVEV (reference sequence). With 1 base clipped from V and 2 bases from J, the junction kept 11 bases outside the gene matches. There are 18 residues in the CDR3.

The CDR3 DNA follows: TGTGCCAGCAGCGTAGCGGGAGGCCGACAAGAGACCCAGTACTTC. Translated: CASSVAGGRQETQYF. The chain employs TRBV9 and TRBJ2-5; TRBD2 matches at 7 bases. Germline V gene lookup returns CDR1 SGDLS and CDR2 YYNGEE. This CDR3 has 15 residues. Trimming took 0 bases from V and 2 from J; bases not matched to a gene: 4. Looking up the rest from reference TRBV9 and TRBJ2-5 gives the full variable domain: DSGVTQTPKHLITATGQRVTLRCSPRSGDLSVYWYQQSLDQGLQFLIQYYNGEERAKGNILERFSAQQFPDLHSELNLSSLELGDSALYFCASSVAGGRQETQYFGPGTRLLVL.

This clonotype was picked up many times. V gene TRBV6-5 combines with J gene TRBJ2-2, with 14 positions matching TRBD2. V trimming: 8 bases; J trimming: 2 bases; junction bases outside the gene matches: 7. CDR3 length equals 17 residues. Germline CDR1 MNHEY, CDR2 SVGAGI. For the CDR3, the DNA is TGTGCCAGCCGGACTAGCGGGAGGACTTCTAACACCGGGGAGCTGTTTTTT. Amino acids: CASRTSGRTSNTGELFF.

The chain couples TRBV30 to TRBJ2-7; maybe TRBD1 (6 bases). The ends were cut back, 8 bases at V and 3 bases at J, with 17 bases in the middle. Germline CDR1 GTSNPN, CDR2 SVGIG (reference sequence). CDR3 length: 13 amino acids. The CDR3 nucleotides read TGTGCCGCCGAGGAAGGACAGTTCTACGAGCAGTACTTC. Translation gives CAAEEGQFYEQYF.

The genes are TRBV12-3 or TRBV12-4 and TRBJ2-1, with D perhaps matching TRBD1 or TRBD2 (5 bases each). V was shortened by 7 bases and J by 3 bases, with 16 bases between the two germline ends. The length of the CDR3 is 15 residues. Here the CDR3 DNA reads TGTGCCAGCACCCCCCGGGGCGTAGGCTACAATGAGCAGTTCTTC. Its protein product is CASTPRGVGYNEQFF.

The chain combines TRBV6-1 with TRBJ1-1; D remains unclear. Per the germline V gene, CDR1 is MNHNS and CDR2 is SASEGT. The CDR3 runs to 13 residues. V lost 6 bases, J lost 10 bases, and 18 bases lay in between. CDR3 DNA sequence: TGTGCCAGCAGGGGCAAATTGAACATAGGAGCTTTCTTT. The encoded protein is CASRGKLNIGAFF.

Here the CDR3 reads CASSSYGGPNTEAFF. CDR3 nucleotides: TGTGCCAGCAGCTCCTATGGTGGTCCGAACACTGAAGCTTTCTTT. The chain uses TRBV28 and TRBJ1-1; D remains ambiguous. The germline V gene encodes CDR1 MDHEN and CDR2 SYDVKM. CDR3 length equals 15 residues. V lost 6 bases and J 1 base, leaving 15 bases between the germline ends. Together with reference TRBV28 and TRBJ1-1, the CDR3 gives the full variable domain: DVKVTQSSRYLVKRTGEKVFLECVQDMDHENMFWYRQDPGLGLRLIYFSYDVKMKEKGDIPEGYSVSREKKERFSLILESASTNQTSMYLCASSSYGGPNTEAFFGQGTRLTVV.

The rearrangement joins TRBV29-1 to TRBJ2-1; 10 bases map to TRBD2. V lost 1 base to trimming and J lost 7 bases; unmatched junction nucleotides: 10. The CDR3 spans 16 residues. Germline CDR1 is SQVTM and CDR2 is ANQGSEA. The CDR3 region has the DNA TGCAGCGTTGAAGGTCCCCTAGCGGGAGCCGGGAATGAGCAGTTCTTC. It translates to CSVEGPLAGAGNEQFF.

The chain is built from TRBV7-3 and TRBJ1-1, with D possibly matching TRBD1 (5 bases). Trimming shortened V by 5 bases and J by 2 bases, and 21 bases separated the two germline ends. Germline-derived CDR1 and CDR2 are SGHTA and FQGTGA. This CDR3 is 17 amino acids long. The CDR3 region has the DNA TGTGCCAGCAGCCTACTAGGAAACAGGTGGGCAAACACTGAAGCTTTCTTT. This sequence encodes CASSLLGNRWANTEAFF.